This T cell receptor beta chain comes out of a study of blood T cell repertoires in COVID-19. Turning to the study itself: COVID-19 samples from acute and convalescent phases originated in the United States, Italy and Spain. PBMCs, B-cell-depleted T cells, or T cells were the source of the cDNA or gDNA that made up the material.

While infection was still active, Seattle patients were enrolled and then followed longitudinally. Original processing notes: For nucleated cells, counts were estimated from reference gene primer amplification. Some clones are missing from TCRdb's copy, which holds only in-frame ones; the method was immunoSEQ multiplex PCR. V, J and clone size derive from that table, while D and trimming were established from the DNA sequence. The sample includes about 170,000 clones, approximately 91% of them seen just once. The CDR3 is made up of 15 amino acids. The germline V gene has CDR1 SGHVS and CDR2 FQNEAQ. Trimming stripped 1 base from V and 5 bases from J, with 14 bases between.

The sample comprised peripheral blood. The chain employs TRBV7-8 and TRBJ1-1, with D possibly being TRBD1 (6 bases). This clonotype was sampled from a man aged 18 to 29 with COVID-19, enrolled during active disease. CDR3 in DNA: TGTGCCAGCAGCTTAGTTGGGGGCAGTAGGACTGAAGCTTTCTTT. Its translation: CASSLVGGSRTEAFF. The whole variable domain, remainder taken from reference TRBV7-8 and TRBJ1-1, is GAGVSQSPRYKVAKRGQDVALRCDPISGHVSLFWYQQALGQGPEFLTYFQNEAQLDKSGLPSDRFFAERPEGSVSTLKIQRTQQEDSAVYLCASSLVGGSRTEAFFGQGTRLTVV.